The clone carrying this TCR beta chain was counted many times. TCRdb processed the reads anew with MiXCR; each CDR3 protein has one entry. The repertoire holds approximately 630,000 distinct CDR3 sequences, with 20% to 25% as singletons. This record belongs to a study of T cell repertoires in cytomegalovirus infection. Sequencing input: CD8+ T cells from PBMCs. The clonotype originates from a human donor in good health (CMV status not recorded). Some clones in this sample may be carry-over from other donors' samples.

The CDR3 here is CASSLKPIGEQYV. CDR3 bases: TGTGCCAGCAGCTTAAAACCGATCGGCGAGCAGTACGTC. V is TRBV11-2 and J is TRBJ2-7, with D hard to call. Trimming cost V 2 bases and J 6 bases, with 11 bases left between them. CDR3 length equals 13 residues. CDR1 SGHAT and CDR2 FQNNGV come from the germline V gene.